The rows below give T cell receptor beta chains drawn from one sample of a study of identical twins. TCRdb reprocessed the 5' RACE reads with MiXCR, giving one entry per CDR3 protein. The table shows fewer than 450,000 distinct CDR3 sequences, with around 9.7% occurring only once. Material for sequencing was naive T cells sorted from blood. The receptors derive from a woman between 45 and 65 years old in good health. CDR3s include the opening cysteine and the closing phenylalanine or tryptophan.

v_gene	CDR3aa
TRBV12-3/TRBV12-4	CASSFMAGRSNQPQHF
TRBV20-1	CSARDSGSPYNEQFF
TRBV12-3/TRBV12-4	CASSLSQGGRRETQYF
TRBV30	CAWSPLRSDSPLHF
TRBV12-3/TRBV12-4	CASSLAAGENQPQHF
TRBV18	CASSTTAIRDGGEQYF
TRBV7-8	CASSSDSSDNEQFF
TRBV4-1	CASSQGTGTSGSMRYNEQFF
TRBV27	CASSDDQPGLAGFYNEQFF
TRBV4-1	CASSQIILAPYEQYF
TRBV6-2/TRBV6-3	CASSYGSGGQFF
TRBV14	CASSQLRDYYNEQFF
TRBV3-1	CASSLAGDTNNEQFF
TRBV12-5	CASGFITLTRRSYEQYF
TRBV7-8	CASSDLRGPNEKLFF
TRBV12-3/TRBV12-4	CASSFSGSGTGELFF
TRBV20-1	CSASMAGTGFLETQYF
TRBV7-8	CASSLDALREGLDTQYF
TRBV20-1	CSARSPAPDQETQYF
TRBV12-3/TRBV12-4	CASSPRQGNYGYTF
TRBV12-3/TRBV12-4	CASSPSGNNEKLFF
TRBV19	CASSIAGLSFNNEQFF
TRBV27	CASRDRETSGSFPGELFF
TRBV10-2	CATGVSSYNEQFF
TRBV20-1	CSARGRTSGRIYEQFF
TRBV6-5	CASSSGLAGGKETQYF
TRBV12-3/TRBV12-4	CASSASLGRPYF
TRBV24-1	CATSDLGGIEQFF
TRBV20-1	CSARDDGVTVNEQFF
TRBV7-9	CASSWEPPLTRGNQDTQYF
TRBV4-1	CASSQEGQGGTQYF
TRBV10-3	CAIRPPGLYNEQFF
TRBV15	CATIVDRGFGEQFF
TRBV5-1	CASSWTSGSSYEQYF
TRBV15	CATSRAPDYPTF
TRBV29-1	CSVLSIGNQPQHF
TRBV29-1	CSVDGTGGGYTF
TRBV20-1	CSARDRVAGYNEQFF
TRBV5-1	CASSSGLAGDTGELFF
TRBV5-1	CASSGTGGAWTEAFF
TRBV29-1	CSVAYSDTQYF
TRBV5-6	CASSLVAGEGEQFF
TRBV11-2	CASRQMDITETQYF
TRBV11-2	CASSLEGSPYEQYF
TRBV24-1	CASRWGSYSNQPQHF
TRBV7-2	CASSHPVWPGYGEQFF
TRBV14	CASSRRGQPHYEQYF
TRBV19	CASSIPPFQPQHF
TRBV5-1	CASSLERGPAYEQYF